These 30 T cell receptor beta chains were sequenced from one sample in a study of cytomegalovirus exposure and HLA in healthy donors. Method: immunoSEQ multiplex PCR; TCRdb's copy keeps in-frame clones and lacks some. The sample records 130,000 or so clones, roughly 89% being singletons. The sequencing sample was made of PBMCs. These TCRs come from a man aged 25 to 40 in good health and CMV-seronegative.

Points on this clone: Other DNA sequences in the same sample also yield this CDR3. This chain connects TRBV7-9 to TRBJ2-7; TRBD1 might be the D (6 bases). The V end was cut by 3 bases, the J end by 4 bases, with 7 bases between. The germline V gene encodes CDR1 SEHNR and CDR2 FQNEAQ (reference sequence). The CDR3 runs to 12 residues. CDR3 bases: TGTGCCAGCAGCTTTACAGGGTACGAGCAGTACTTC. It is translated as CASSFTGYEQYF.

The gene calls are TRBV10-3 and TRBJ2-7; D might be TRBD2 (6 bases). Germline V gene sequence: CDR1 ENHRY, CDR2 SYGVKD. This CDR3 contains 15 residues. The ends were cut back, 6 bases at V and 0 bases at J, with 15 bases in the middle. CDR3 DNA sequence: TGTGCCATCAGACGCCCATCGGGGGACTCCTACGAGCAGTACTTC. Translated: CAIRRPSGDSYEQYF.

The chain joins TRBV5-1 to TRBJ1-4; 9 nucleotides line up with TRBD1. The length of the CDR3 is 15 residues. J was trimmed by 8 bases and V by 2 bases; bases with no gene match: 7. Germline loops: CDR1 SGHRS, CDR2 YFSETQ. This CDR3 reads CASSFQGQGGEKLFF. As DNA, the CDR3 is TGCGCCAGCAGCTTCCAGGGACAGGGAGGCGAAAAACTGTTTTTT.

This clone occurred a few times. This chain uses TRBV5-1 with TRBJ1-1; D unclear. The germline gives CDR1 SGHRS, CDR2 YFSETQ. V lost 0 bases to trimming and J lost 0 bases, with 6 bases between them. The CDR3 is made up of 14 amino acids. The CDR3 DNA sequence: TGCGCCAGCAGCTTGGGTGGCATGAACACTGAAGCTTTCTTT. It translates to CASSLGGMNTEAFF.

The chain joins TRBV4-1 to TRBJ2-1; 7 bases are a match to TRBD2. Germline V gene lookup returns CDR1 MGHRA and CDR2 YSYEKL. Trimming removed 0 bases from V and 2 bases from J; junction bases left unmatched: 7. The CDR3 length is 17 residues. The CDR3 DNA sequence: TGCGCCAGCAGCCAAGATGCTGGGCTAGCGGCCTACAATGAGCAGTTCTTC. This codes for CASSQDAGLAAYNEQFF.

The CDR3 reads CASSFGQMSYEQYF. CDR3 DNA: TGCGCCAGCAGTTTCGGACAGATGTCCTACGAGCAGTACTTC. The chain employs TRBV5-1 and TRBJ2-7, with D perhaps matching TRBD1 (6 bases). This CDR3 has 14 amino acids. V was clipped by 5 bases and J by 1 base, with 13 bases between them. The germline CDR1 and CDR2 sequences are SGHRS and YFSETQ.

The V call is TRBV19, the J call TRBJ2-7; no firm D call. The CDR3 is 16 amino acids. From germline, CDR1 is LNHDA and CDR2 SQIVND (reference sequence). Trimming pared 1 base from V and 0 bases from J, leaving 13 bases between. CDR3 in DNA: TGTGCCAGTAGTATAGCTGGGCGCCCAAGCTCCTACGAGCAGTACTTC. This sequence encodes CASSIAGRPSSYEQYF.

Comment on this clone: A read error may account for a junction end that differs from germline. This sequence joins TRBV7-7 and TRBJ1-6, with TRBD1 identical over 9 bases. CDR3 length equals 16 residues. Per germline, CDR1 SSHAT and CDR2 FNYEAQ (reference sequence). The CDR3 loop reads CASSLAGTGYCSPLHF. DNA for the CDR3: TGTGCTAGCAGCTTAGCAGGGACAGGGTATTGTTCACCCCTCCACTTT.

The V gene is TRBV28, the J gene TRBJ2-1, with 8 bases lining up with TRBD2. Trimming cost V 5 bases and J 7 bases; bases outside gene matches: 7. Germline V gene sequence: CDR1 MDHEN, CDR2 SYDVKM. The CDR3 runs 14 residues. The CDR3 loop is CASSQRTSRNEQFF. The DNA for the CDR3 is TGTGCCAGCAGTCAAAGGACTAGCAGGAATGAGCAGTTCTTC.

The chain has TRBV5-5 and TRBJ1-2, with 7 bases that match TRBD1. The CDR3 is 15 amino acids. Germline trimming cut 0 bases from V and 8 bases from J; bases unmatched to any gene: 10. Germline-derived CDR1 and CDR2 are SGHKS and YYEKEE (reference sequence). Written as DNA, the CDR3 is TGTGCCAGCAGCTTGGTTGCCACAGGGGCCTACGGCTACACCTTC. It specifies CASSLVATGAYGYTF. Supplemented by reference TRBV5-5 and TRBJ1-2, the full variable domain reads DAGVTQSPTHLIKTRGQQVTLRCSPISGHKSVSWYQQVLGQGPQFIFQYYEKEERGRGNFPDRFSARQFPNYSSELNVNALLLGDSALYLCASSLVATGAYGYTFGSGTRLTVV.

The chain is built from TRBV7-9 and TRBJ2-1; 9 bases align to TRBD2. CDR3 length: 14 residues. Germline V gives CDR1 SEHNR, CDR2 FQNEAQ (reference sequence). The J segment lost 4 bases and the V segment lost 3 bases, leaving 1 base of the junction unmatched. CDR3 amino acids: CASSFLAGYNEQFF. The CDR3 DNA is TGTGCCAGCAGCTTCCTAGCGGGGTACAATGAGCAGTTCTTC.

V gene TRBV5-4 combines with J gene TRBJ2-2; a possible D gene is TRBD2 (5 bases). Germline V lookup: CDR1 SGHNT, CDR2 YYREEE (reference sequence). The CDR3 consists of 14 residues. The V end was cut by 3 bases, the J end by 4 bases, with 10 bases between. The CDR3 region has the DNA TGTGCCAGCAGCTGGACTGGATTCACCGGGGAGCTGTTTTTT. Its protein product is CASSWTGFTGELFF.

This clone was detected once. V usage is TRBV18 and J usage is TRBJ1-1, with D perhaps matching TRBD1 (6 bases). CDR1 is KGHSH and CDR2 is LQKENI in the germline V gene. Trimming took 6 bases from V and 2 from J, leaving 16 bases between them. The CDR3 runs to 15 residues. The CDR3 loop is CASSPLTGRNTEAFF. CDR3 DNA sequence: TGTGCCAGCTCCCCGCTGACAGGTCGAAACACTGAAGCTTTCTTT. Full variable domain (missing parts from reference TRBV18 and TRBJ1-1): NAGVMQNPRHLVRRRGQEARLRCSPMKGHSHVYWYRQLPEEGLKFMVYLQKENIIDESGMPKERFSAEFPKEGPSILRIQQVVRGDSAAYFCASSPLTGRNTEAFFGQGTRLTVV.

V and J are TRBV5-6 and TRBJ1-3, with a weak D call TRBD1 (5 bases). V lost 0 bases and J lost 1, with 8 bases in between. The CDR3 covers 15 residues. The V gene's germline CDR1 is SGHDT and CDR2 YYEEEE. The CDR3 DNA reads as TGTGCCAGCAGCTTGGGGACACGGTCTGGAAACACCATATATTTT. It translates to CASSLGTRSGNTIYF.

The gene calls are TRBV5-1 and TRBJ1-1; D might be TRBD1 (5 bases). The CDR3 consists of 15 residues. CDR1 is SGHRS and CDR2 is YFSETQ in the germline V gene. The ends were cut back, 4 bases at V and 3 bases at J, with 16 bases in the middle. The CDR3 reads CASSLRVVGYTEAFF. Here the CDR3 DNA reads TGCGCCAGCAGCCTCAGGGTGGTGGGGTACACTGAAGCTTTCTTT.

This chain connects TRBV27 to TRBJ1-5; 10 bases align to TRBD1. The J segment lost 6 bases and the V segment lost 6 bases, leaving 8 bases of the junction unmatched. The CDR3 loop spans 15 amino acids. The germline V gene encodes CDR1 MNHEY and CDR2 SMNVEV (reference sequence). The CDR3 DNA is TGTGCCAGCAGGCAGACAGGGGGCGAAGCTCAGCCCCAGCATTTT. Its translation is CASRQTGGEAQPQHF.

This chain connects TRBV7-9 to TRBJ1-2; TRBD1 aligns across 7 bases. Germline loops: CDR1 SEHNR, CDR2 FQNEAQ (reference sequence). V lost 3 bases and J lost 4; bases outside the gene matches: 2. The CDR3 runs to 13 residues. CDR3 protein: CASSLGQFYGYTF. The CDR3 coding sequence is TGTGCCAGCAGCTTGGGACAGTTCTATGGCTACACCTTC.

This chain joins TRBV11-3 and TRBJ2-5; D gene uncertain. V was shortened by 5 bases and J by 0 bases, with 7 bases between the two germline ends. The CDR3 length is 13 residues. Germline V gene lookup returns CDR1 SGHNT and CDR2 YENEEA. CDR3 in amino acids: CASSPLYQETQYF. The CDR3 nucleotides read TGTGCCAGCAGCCCCCTCTACCAAGAGACCCAGTACTTC.

This clone was detected once. V is TRBV11-2 and J is TRBJ2-7, with a weak D call TRBD2 (5 bases). The CDR3 is 16 residues long. V gave up 7 bases and J gave up 2 bases, with 21 bases separating them. Germline CDR1 is SGHAT and CDR2 is FQNNGV. CDR3 region: CASTSLLGEGAYEQYF. The CDR3 bases are TGTGCCAGCACTAGCTTACTTGGGGAAGGAGCCTACGAGCAGTACTTC.

The chain links TRBV5-1 to TRBJ2-7; weak D call: TRBD1 (6 bases). V was trimmed by 4 bases and J by 5 bases, leaving 10 bases between them. The CDR3 extends over 12 amino acids. Germline assignment: CDR1 SGHRS and CDR2 YFSETQ. The chain's CDR3 is CASSAGVDEQYF. DNA of the CDR3: TGCGCCAGCAGCGCAGGGGTGGACGAGCAGTACTTC. The full variable domain, with the rest looked up from reference TRBV5-1 and TRBJ2-7, is KAGVTQTPRYLIKTRGQQVTLSCSPISGHRSVSWYQQTPGQGLQFLFEYFSETQRNKGNFPGRFSGRQFSNSRSEMNVSTLELGDSALYLCASSAGVDEQYFGPGTRLTVT.

This clone appeared once. The chain links TRBV4-2 to TRBJ1-1; the D gene is possibly TRBD1 (5 bases). The CDR3 is 15 residues long. The germline gives CDR1 LGHNA, CDR2 YNFKEQ. The V end was cut by 1 base, the J end by 1 base, with 10 bases between. As DNA, the CDR3 is TGTGCCAGCAGCCAAGTAGGGGCGGAGAACACTGAAGCTTTCTTT. This codes for CASSQVGAENTEAFF.

A note on this clone: Other DNA sequences of this sample code for an identical CDR3. The chain is built from TRBV18 and TRBJ1-1, with no clear D. CDR3 size: 13 residues. V lost 3 bases to trimming and J lost 1 base, with 6 bases between them. Germline CDR1 KGHSH, CDR2 LQKENI. The CDR3 nucleotides are TGTGCCAGCTCACCTACAAGGAACACTGAAGCTTTCTTT. This codes for CASSPTRNTEAFF.

J is TRBJ1-4 and V is TRBV4-1; D uncertain. Germline assignment: CDR1 MGHRA and CDR2 YSYEKL. Between the trimmed V and J ends, which lost 5 bases and 4 bases, there was a span of 11 bases. The CDR3 has 14 amino acids. The CDR3 is CASSETRFNEKLFF. In DNA, the CDR3 is TGCGCCAGCAGCGAGACACGTTTTAATGAAAAACTGTTTTTT.

V and J are TRBV11-3 and TRBJ2-2, with 8 bases matching TRBD1. The CDR3 spans 14 residues. With 5 bases clipped from V and 6 bases from J, the junction kept 5 bases outside the gene matches. Per the germline V gene, CDR1 is SGHNT and CDR2 is YENEEA. CDR3 in amino acids: CASSPGQGPGELFF. In nucleotides, the CDR3 is TGTGCCAGCAGCCCAGGACAGGGACCCGGGGAGCTGTTTTTT.

As DNA, the CDR3 is TGTGCCAGCAGTGAAGAGCCAGGGTGGAATTCACCCCTCCACTTT. It is translated as CASSEEPGWNSPLHF. The genes are TRBV6-1 and TRBJ1-6; D is possibly TRBD1 (5 bases). V was cut by 1 base and J by 7 bases, with 11 bases left in between. The CDR3 has 15 amino acids. Germline lookup yields CDR1 MNHNS and CDR2 SASEGT.

The gene calls are TRBV19 and TRBJ1-6, with D perhaps TRBD1 (5 bases). CDR1 is LNHDA, CDR2 SQIVND, per germline (reference sequence). V was shortened by 5 bases and J by 7 bases, with 12 bases between the two germline ends. The CDR3 is 14 amino acids. The CDR3 bases are TGTGCCAGTAGTCTTGCAGGGATGAATTCACCCCTCCACTTT. Its protein is CASSLAGMNSPLHF.

V and J are TRBV29-1 and TRBJ2-7; 10 bases agree with TRBD1. V lost 4 bases, J lost 5 bases, and 14 bases stayed unmatched. The V gene's germline CDR1 is SQVTM and CDR2 ANQGSEA. This CDR3 is built from 16 residues. CDR3 DNA sequence: TGCAGCGTTGTGGGGGACCCGGGACAGGGGTTGCACGAGCAGTACTTC. Its protein product is CSVVGDPGQGLHEQYF.

The J gene is TRBJ1-1, the V gene TRBV7-9, with 7 bases aligning to TRBD1. Germline CDR1 is SEHNR and CDR2 is FQNEAQ (reference sequence). The CDR3 loop spans 16 amino acids. V trimming: 5 bases; J trimming: 1 base; junction bases outside the gene matches: 10. This CDR3 reads CASSPLTGDTNTEAFF. The CDR3 region has the DNA TGTGCCAGCAGCCCCCTAACAGGGGATACGAACACTGAAGCTTTCTTT. Together with reference TRBV7-9 and TRBJ1-1, the CDR3 gives the full variable domain: DTGVSQNPRHKITKRGQNVTFRCDPISEHNRLYWYRQTLGQGPEFLTYFQNEAQLEKSRLLSDRFSAERPKGSFSTLEIQRTEQGDSAMYLCASSPLTGDTNTEAFFGQGTRLTVV.

The CDR3 sequence: CASSLESYSQQETQYF. CDR3 DNA: TGTGCCAGCAGCTTGGAATCATATTCCCAGCAAGAGACCCAGTACTTC. The chain is built from TRBV5-4 and TRBJ2-5; D is uncertain. The CDR3 totals 16 residues. Germline values: CDR1 SGHNT, CDR2 YYREEE (reference sequence). V gave up 0 bases and J gave up 2 bases, with 14 bases separating them.

J is TRBJ1-1 and V is TRBV4-3, with TRBD1 as a possible D gene (5 bases). The CDR3 consists of 15 residues. The germline V and J ends were trimmed by 0 bases and 3 bases, with 11 bases remaining between them. Germline V gene sequence: CDR1 LGHNA, CDR2 YSLEER. CDR3 sequence: CASSQDQGGYTEAFF. The CDR3 DNA reads TGCGCCAGCAGCCAAGATCAGGGAGGGTACACTGAAGCTTTCTTT.